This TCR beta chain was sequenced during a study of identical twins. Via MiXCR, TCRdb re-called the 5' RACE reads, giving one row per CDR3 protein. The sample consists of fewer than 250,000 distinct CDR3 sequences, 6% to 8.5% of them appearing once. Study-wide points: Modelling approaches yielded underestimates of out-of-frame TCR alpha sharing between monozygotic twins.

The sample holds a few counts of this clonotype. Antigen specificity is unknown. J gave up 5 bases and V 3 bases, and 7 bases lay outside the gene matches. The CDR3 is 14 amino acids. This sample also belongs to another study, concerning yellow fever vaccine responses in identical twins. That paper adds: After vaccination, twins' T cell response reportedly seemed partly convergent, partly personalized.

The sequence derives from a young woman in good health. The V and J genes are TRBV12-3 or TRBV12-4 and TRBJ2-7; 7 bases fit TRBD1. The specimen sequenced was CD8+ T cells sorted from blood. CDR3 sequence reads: CASSFIDRAHEQYF. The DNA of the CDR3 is TGTGCCAGCAGTTTCATCGACAGGGCCCACGAGCAGTACTTC.